A single sample gave rise to the 28 T cell receptor beta chains below, sequenced in a study of blood T cell repertoires in COVID-19. Only in-frame clones appear in the TCRdb table, and some are missing; sequencing was by immunoSEQ multiplex PCR. The data contain a few hundred thousand clones, roughly 86% of them singletons. Sequencing was carried out using peripheral blood. The source of these receptors is a human donor with acute or convalescent COVID-19. The donor label of this sample is uncertain.

This chain links TRBV6-6 with TRBJ2-5; D possibly corresponds to TRBD2 (5 bases). Germline loops: CDR1 MNHNY, CDR2 SVGAGI (reference sequence). The V and J ends lost 2 bases and 7 bases respectively, with 20 bases between them. The CDR3 totals 16 residues. CDR3 protein: CASSYMRDPSVGTQYF. CDR3 DNA sequence: TGTGCCAGCAGTTACATGAGGGATCCATCGGTAGGGACCCAGTACTTC.

The rearrangement joins TRBV18 to TRBJ1-1, with D possibly matching TRBD1 (6 bases). Trimming took off 0 bases at V and 3 bases at J, with 14 bases between the two ends. Germline V CDR1 and CDR2: KGHSH, LQKENI. CDR3 length equals 16 residues. The chain's CDR3 is CASSPPSRGGHTEAFF. CDR3 nucleotides: TGTGCCAGCTCACCACCGTCAAGGGGGGGACACACTGAAGCTTTCTTT.

The chain recombines TRBV6-5 with TRBJ2-1; 7 bases line up with TRBD2. Germline CDR1 MNHEY, CDR2 SVGAGI. This CDR3 region has 12 residues. With V trimmed by 8 bases and J by 14 bases, 12 bases remained unmatched. The CDR3 spells CASGGGVGSEFF. The CDR3, as DNA: TGTGCCAGCGGGGGAGGGGTTGGATCGGAGTTCTTC.

The chain joins TRBV11-2 to TRBJ2-1, with D maybe TRBD2 (6 bases). CDR1 is SGHAT, CDR2 FQNNGV, per germline. V was pared by 5 bases and J by 2 bases, with 13 bases between. This CDR3 contains 15 residues. Written as DNA, the CDR3 is TGTGCCAGCAGCCAATCTAGCGCCGCCTACAATGAGCAGTTCTTC. This translates into CASSQSSAAYNEQFF.

This clone was found once. The chain combines TRBV6-5 with TRBJ1-1; D gene ambiguous. Trimming took 5 bases from V and 4 from J, leaving 11 bases between them. Germline V lookup: CDR1 MNHEY, CDR2 SVGAGI. This CDR3 is built from 13 residues. The DNA of the CDR3 is TGTGCCAGCAGTCGCCGGAGTTTCACTGAAGCTTTCTTT. Protein product: CASSRRSFTEAFF.

The chain couples TRBV7-9 to TRBJ1-2, with no clear D. The ends were cut back, 1 base at V and 4 bases at J, with 13 bases in the middle. The CDR3 loop spans 15 amino acids. Per the germline V gene, CDR1 is SEHNR and CDR2 is FQNEAQ (reference sequence). CDR3 DNA: TGTGCCAGCAGCTTAGATGGCAGCCGCGGCTATGGCTACACCTTC. Protein product: CASSLDGSRGYGYTF.

This chain joins TRBV9 and TRBJ2-1, with 8 bases aligning to TRBD2. This CDR3 has 16 amino acids. Trimming took 0 bases from V and 2 from J; bases not matched to a gene: 4. The germline CDR1 and CDR2 sequences are SGDLS and YYNGEE. The CDR3 sequence: CASSVVTGGTYNEQFF. CDR3 sequence (DNA): TGTGCCAGCAGCGTAGTGACGGGGGGGACCTACAATGAGCAGTTCTTC.

The chain is built from TRBV6-2 or TRBV6-3 and TRBJ1-1; TRBD1 agrees at 8 bases. Germline V gene lookup returns CDR1 MNHEY and CDR2 SVGEGT. V was pared by 2 bases and J by 10 bases, with 12 bases of the junction left unmatched. The CDR3 loop spans 15 amino acids. CDR3 residues: CASSYPSDRGDAAFF. In nucleotides, the CDR3 is TGTGCCAGCAGTTACCCCAGCGACAGGGGCGACGCAGCTTTCTTT.

The rearrangement joins TRBV27 to TRBJ2-3; D remains ambiguous. This CDR3 region has 15 residues. Germline V CDR1 and CDR2: MNHEY, SMNVEV (reference sequence). Trimming stripped 9 bases from V and 8 bases from J, with 24 bases between. The CDR3 spells CASSVGPSAFGTQYF. The CDR3, as DNA: TGTGCCAGTTCCGTTGGGCCTTCTGCCTTCGGTACGCAGTATTTT.

The chain has TRBV7-8 and TRBJ1-5; a weak D match, TRBD1 (5 bases). V was trimmed by 4 bases and J by 0 bases, leaving 19 bases between them. Germline values: CDR1 SGHVS, CDR2 FQNEAQ. The CDR3 contains 18 residues. CDR3 coding DNA: TGTGCCAGCAGCTCCGTCCGTTTGGGGCGCGTTAGCAATCAGCCCCAGCATTTT. Translating gives CASSSVRLGRVSNQPQHF. The variable domain in full, completed from reference TRBV7-8 and TRBJ1-5, reads GAGVSQSPRYKVAKRGQDVALRCDPISGHVSLFWYQQALGQGPEFLTYFQNEAQLDKSGLPSDRFFAERPEGSVSTLKIQRTQQEDSAVYLCASSSVRLGRVSNQPQHFGDGTRLSIL.

V and J are TRBV10-3 and TRBJ2-5; the D is unclear. V lost 0 bases and J 2 bases, leaving 10 bases between the germline ends. The CDR3 consists of 15 residues. From germline, CDR1 is ENHRY and CDR2 SYGVKD. CDR3 in amino acids: CAISESGELQETQYF. CDR3 nucleotides: TGTGCCATCAGTGAGTCCGGCGAACTACAAGAGACCCAGTACTTC.

The J gene is TRBJ2-7, the V gene TRBV19, with D unclear. CDR1 LNHDA and CDR2 SQIVND come from the germline V gene (reference sequence). With 3 bases removed from V and 0 bases from J, the gap between germline ends came to 9 bases. This CDR3 spans 14 amino acids. The CDR3 sequence is CASSMVGNSYEQYF. The CDR3 bases are TGTGCCAGTAGTATGGTGGGCAACTCCTACGAGCAGTACTTC.

This clone showed up just once. The chain joins TRBV10-2 to TRBJ1-3; 10 nucleotides agree with TRBD1. The CDR3 covers 14 residues. The ends lost 3 bases at V and 7 bases at J; junction bases unmatched: 3. Germline V lookup: CDR1 WSHSY, CDR2 SAAADI. In nucleotides, the CDR3 is TGCGCCAGCAGTGATGAGGACAGGGGGAACACCATATATTTT. Translated, it gives CASSDEDRGNTIYF.

V is TRBV11-1 and J is TRBJ2-7; TRBD2 agrees at 12 bases. CDR3 length: 15 residues. CDR1 is SGHAT, CDR2 FQDESV, per germline (reference sequence). V was pared by 5 bases and J by 6 bases, with 8 bases of the junction left unmatched. The chain's CDR3 is CASSTPSGRAREQYF. DNA of the CDR3: TGTGCCAGCAGCACACCTAGCGGGAGGGCCCGCGAGCAGTACTTC.

The chain couples TRBV29-1 to TRBJ1-1, with D possibly TRBD1 on 5 matching bases. Germline lookup yields CDR1 SQVTM and CDR2 ANQGSEA. This CDR3 has 14 amino acids. Trimming stripped 6 bases from V and 1 base from J, with 15 bases between. CDR3 sequence (DNA): TGCAGCGTCGGATTACAGGCGCAGAACACTGAAGCTTTCTTT. Translating it yields CSVGLQAQNTEAFF.

The chain carries TRBV18 and TRBJ1-6; D uncertain. The CDR3 is made up of 15 amino acids. In germline, CDR1 is KGHSH, CDR2 LQKENI. Trimming stripped 5 bases from V and 10 bases from J, with 18 bases between. The CDR3 bases are TGTGCCAGCTCAATTTGGGCCAGGATGAAGTCACCCCTCCACTTT. Translation: CASSIWARMKSPLHF.

The count of this clone is one. This chain connects TRBV28 to TRBJ2-7, with D possibly matching TRBD2 (7 bases). V shed 11 bases and J shed 3 bases, with 14 bases lying between them. The CDR3 runs 12 residues. The germline CDR1 and CDR2 sequences are MDHEN and SYDVKM. This CDR3 is CAGRGQVYEQYF. CDR3 DNA: TGTGCCGGGCGGGGGCAAGTCTACGAGCAGTACTTC. The whole variable domain, remainder taken from reference TRBV28 and TRBJ2-7, is DVKVTQSSRYLVKRTGEKVFLECVQDMDHENMFWYRQDPGLGLRLIYFSYDVKMKEKGDIPEGYSVSREKKERFSLILESASTNQTSMYLCAGRGQVYEQYFGPGTRLTVT.

V and J are TRBV29-1 and TRBJ2-1; D unclear. The CDR3 runs 11 residues. The V and J ends lost 5 bases and 5 bases respectively, with 7 bases between them. Germline CDR1 SQVTM, CDR2 ANQGSEA. The CDR3 loop reads CSVLDDNEQFF. CDR3 DNA sequence: TGCAGCGTTCTAGATGACAATGAGCAGTTCTTC.

The chain is built from TRBV2 and TRBJ2-3; 7 nucleotides agree with TRBD2. Trimming took 6 bases from V and 0 from J; bases not matched to a gene: 0. Germline lookup yields CDR1 SNHLY and CDR2 FYNNEI. CDR3 length equals 13 residues. The CDR3 DNA sequence: TGTGCCAGCAGAGCGGGGAGCACAGATACGCAGTATTTT. Protein sequence: CASRAGSTDTQYF. Looking up the rest from reference TRBV2 and TRBJ2-3 gives the full variable domain: EPEVTQTPSHQVTQMGQEVILRCVPISNHLYFYWYRQILGQKVEFLVSFYNNEISEKSEIFDDQFSVERPDGSNFTLKIRSTKLEDSAMYFCASRAGSTDTQYFGPGTRLTVL.

The chain employs TRBV19 and TRBJ1-2; TRBD1 agrees at 9 bases. Germline trimming cut 6 bases from V and 7 bases from J; bases unmatched to any gene: 6. The CDR3 length is 13 residues. Germline-derived CDR1 and CDR2 are LNHDA and SQIVND (reference sequence). The CDR3 is CASRGTGRSGYTF. The CDR3 region has the DNA TGTGCCAGTAGAGGGACAGGGAGAAGTGGCTACACCTTC.

This rearrangement joins TRBV7-6 to TRBJ2-7; TRBD1 agrees at 8 bases. Germline V CDR1 and CDR2: SGHVS, FNYEAQ. V lost 2 bases to trimming and J lost 6 bases; unmatched junction nucleotides: 6. The CDR3 covers 14 residues. In DNA, the CDR3 is TGTGCCAGCAGCTTATCACAGGGGGATGGCGAGCAGTACTTC. Translating it yields CASSLSQGDGEQYF.

CDR3 nucleotide sequence: TGTGCCTGGAGTCGTGGGGCCCTATACGAGCAGTACTTC. Translation gives CAWSRGALYEQYF. This chain links TRBV30 with TRBJ2-7; perhaps TRBD1 as D (5 bases). The CDR3 is 13 amino acids. Trimming shortened V by 2 bases and J by 4 bases, and 12 bases separated the two germline ends. Per the germline V gene, CDR1 is GTSNPN and CDR2 is SVGIG (reference sequence).

The genes are TRBV19 and TRBJ1-1, with 8 bases fitting TRBD1. CDR3 length: 15 amino acids. Germline V gene sequence: CDR1 LNHDA, CDR2 SQIVND (reference sequence). V was clipped by 4 bases and J by 4 bases; unmatched bases: 8. The CDR3, as DNA: TGTGCCAGTAGTACGGACAGGGTCCGAATCACTGAAGCTTTCTTT. It translates to CASSTDRVRITEAFF.

This clone has a single count. The rearrangement joins TRBV20-1 to TRBJ2-2, with TRBD1 identical over 8 bases. From germline, CDR1 is DFQATT and CDR2 SNEGSKA (reference sequence). CDR3 length: 13 residues. V shed 3 bases and J 6 bases; nucleotides not matched to a gene: 3. CDR3 in amino acids: CSASTQGAGELFF. Written as DNA, the CDR3 is TGCAGTGCTAGTACACAGGGGGCCGGGGAGCTGTTTTTT.

V and J are TRBV5-1 and TRBJ2-7, with D perhaps matching TRBD2 (7 bases). The CDR3 runs to 16 residues. From germline, CDR1 is SGHRS and CDR2 YFSETQ. Between the trimmed V and J ends, which lost 3 bases and 2 bases, there was a span of 18 bases. CDR3 residues: CASSSPFKGGPYEQYF. The CDR3 DNA reads as TGCGCCAGCAGCTCCCCCTTTAAGGGGGGGCCCTACGAGCAGTACTTC.

This rearrangement joins TRBV27 to TRBJ2-7; 9 bases are a match to TRBD2. Per the germline V gene, CDR1 is MNHEY and CDR2 is SMNVEV (reference sequence). This CDR3 contains 16 residues. V trimming: 6 bases; J trimming: 0 bases; junction bases outside the gene matches: 9. The DNA for the CDR3 is TGTGCCAGCAGGGACTCAGCGGGGGGATTCTCCTACGAGCAGTACTTC. It encodes CASRDSAGGFSYEQYF.

The chain couples TRBV5-4 to TRBJ2-2, with 7 nucleotides matching TRBD2. V lost 5 bases and J lost 0; bases outside the gene matches: 10. Germline-derived CDR1 and CDR2 are SGHNT and YYREEE (reference sequence). CDR3 length: 17 residues. CDR3 protein: CASRGGERGSNTGELFF. The CDR3 DNA reads as TGTGCCAGCAGAGGTGGAGAGCGGGGATCGAACACCGGGGAGCTGTTTTTT.

This clone occurred a few times. V is TRBV29-1 and J is TRBJ1-1; TRBD1 matches 10 bases. The CDR3 is made up of 15 amino acids. The germline CDR1 and CDR2 sequences are SQVTM and ANQGSEA. With V trimmed by 3 bases and J by 6 bases, 10 bases remained unmatched. CDR3 in DNA: TGCAGCGTTGAGTGCTGGGACAGGGGCCCTGCTGAAGCTTTCTTT. Translation: CSVECWDRGPAEAFF.